This passage covers 24 T cell receptor beta chains from one sample sequenced in a study of blood T cells in healthy people across ages (dated by TCRdb to the mid-2010s). The library was prepared using 5' RACE. These reads were obtained on an Illumina HiSeq 2500. The second PCR ran for about 7 to 11 cycles and used a J-beta primer mix along with a sample-barcoded 5' primer. In TCRdb, the public reads were trimmed at Q25 with fastp and aligned with MiXCR, with productive beta chains retained. Every CDR3 protein is listed once, alongside the most common genes and DNA of its rows. Recorded for this sample are 800,000 or so distinct CDR3 sequences; about half of them occurred a single time. Approximately 18% of the sample lies in the top ten. Sequencing used blood. The receptors stem from a man older than 75 in good health.

V is TRBV5-1 and J is TRBJ2-1; no reliable D call. V was clipped by 7 bases and J by 8 bases, with 13 bases between them. Germline values: CDR1 SGHRS, CDR2 YFSETQ. There are 12 residues in the CDR3. The CDR3 bases are TGCGCCAGCGGGCTAAGTAGTTATGAGCAGTTCTTC. As protein: CASGLSSYEQFF.

The CDR3 reads CASSKDGSGVNTDTQYF. CDR3 coding DNA: TGTGCCAGCAGCAAAGACGGGTCAGGGGTGAACACAGATACGCAGTATTTT. The chain links TRBV21-1 to TRBJ2-3; the D call in the table, TRBD1, was not verified against the DNA. TRBV21-1 is recorded as a pseudogene. The CDR3 consists of 17 residues.

The rearrangement links TRBV3-1 to TRBJ2-5; TRBD2 matches at 7 bases. After removal of 4 bases from V and 3 bases from J, the junction contained 8 bases not matched to a gene. The CDR3 runs to 15 residues. Germline V gene data show CDR1 as LGHDT and CDR2 as YNNKEL (reference sequence). CDR3 nucleotide sequence: TGTGCCAGCAGCCGAATGGCGGGAGTGGAAGAGACCCAGTACTTC. This gives the protein CASSRMAGVEETQYF.

In this sample, this clonotype turned up once. This clone may be a read error of a much larger clone one base away. V usage is TRBV7-3 and J usage is TRBJ2-3; D call uncertain. V was trimmed by 5 bases and J by 3 bases, leaving 9 bases between them. The CDR3 contains 13 residues. The germline V gene encodes CDR1 SGHTA and CDR2 FQGTGA. The CDR3 sequence is CASSATLTDTQYF. The CDR3 region has the DNA TGTGCCAGCAGCGCCACTCTAACAGATACGCAGTATTTT.

In nucleotides, the CDR3 is TGTGCCAGCAGTCTTCTAGCGGGCAAGCAGTACTTC. Translated: CASSLLAGKQYF. This sequence joins TRBV12-3 or TRBV12-4 and TRBJ2-5, with 8 bases lining up with TRBD2. The CDR3 covers 12 residues. The V segment lost 5 bases and the J segment 11 bases; nucleotides outside the gene matches: 7.

This clonotype was counted between two and nine times. The chain couples TRBV5-1 to TRBJ2-5, with 15 bases that match TRBD2. Trimming took 4 bases from V and 5 from J; bases not matched to a gene: 15. Germline V gene lookup returns CDR1 SGHRS and CDR2 YFSETQ. This CDR3 spans 19 amino acids. The CDR3: CASSTRTSGRAYPTETQYF. The CDR3 DNA follows: TGCGCCAGCAGCACCAGGACTAGCGGGAGGGCCTACCCTACGGAGACCCAGTACTTC. The full variable domain, with the rest looked up from reference TRBV5-1 and TRBJ2-5, is KAGVTQTPRYLIKTRGQQVTLSCSPISGHRSVSWYQQTPGQGLQFLFEYFSETQRNKGNFPGRFSGRQFSNSRSEMNVSTLELGDSALYLCASSTRTSGRAYPTETQYFGPGTRLLVL.

The chain couples TRBV5-4 to TRBJ2-7; the D gene is possibly TRBD2 (5 bases). In germline, CDR1 is SGHNT, CDR2 YYREEE (reference sequence). CDR3 length: 15 amino acids. The V and J ends lost 0 bases and 0 bases respectively, with 10 bases between them. CDR3 sequence (DNA): TGTGCCAGCAGCTTGGAGCTCGGGAACTCCTACGAGCAGTACTTC. Translated, it gives CASSLELGNSYEQYF.

This clonotype has only one observation. This sequence joins TRBV20-1 and TRBJ2-1; no definite D call. CDR1 and CDR2 from the germline V gene are DFQATT and SNEGSKA (reference sequence). The V end was cut by 0 bases, the J end by 1 base, with 10 bases between. The CDR3 totals 15 residues. The CDR3 protein is CSARDYAESYNEQFF. Here the CDR3 DNA reads TGCAGTGCTAGAGATTACGCAGAGTCCTACAATGAGCAGTTCTTC.

This chain uses TRBV14 with TRBJ2-2; 8 bases fit TRBD1. Per the germline V gene, CDR1 is SGHDN and CDR2 is FVKESK. V shed 5 bases, J shed 1 base, and the junction held 6 bases outside the gene matches. This CDR3 spans 16 amino acids. CDR3: CASSSTGGMNTGELFF. The CDR3 DNA follows: TGTGCCAGCAGCTCTACAGGGGGGATGAACACCGGGGAGCTGTTTTTT.

V gene TRBV10-3 combines with J gene TRBJ2-4; 8 nucleotides match TRBD1. TRBJ2-7 matches the DNA end more closely, so the J call is doubtful. The CDR3 spans 13 residues. Germline assignment: CDR1 ENHRY and CDR2 SYGVKD. As DNA, the CDR3 is TGTGCCATCAGGCAGGGGGCTTTCTACGAGCAGTACTTC. Translated, it gives CAIRQGAFYEQYF.

The genes are TRBV4-2 and TRBJ2-3, with D perhaps matching TRBD2 (7 bases). The CDR3 consists of 16 residues. From germline, CDR1 is LGHNA and CDR2 YNFKEQ. The V and J ends lost 4 bases and 2 bases respectively, with 16 bases between them. In DNA form, the CDR3 reads TGTGCCAGCAGCCCTGGGACGGGGGGCCCCACAGATACGCAGTATTTT. Translating it yields CASSPGTGGPTDTQYF.

In nucleotides, the CDR3 is TGTGCCAGCATAAGCGGGGTATCCTACAATGAGCAGTTCTTC. It is translated as CASISGVSYNEQFF. V and J are TRBV7-9 and TRBJ2-1, with 7 bases matching TRBD2. The CDR3 is 14 amino acids. CDR1 and CDR2 from the germline V gene are SEHNR and FQNEAQ (reference sequence). J lost 1 base, V lost 7 bases, and 4 bases had no gene match.

The V and J genes are TRBV18 and TRBJ2-7, with D uncertain. The germline gives CDR1 KGHSH, CDR2 LQKENI. The CDR3 has 12 residues. The V end was cut by 6 bases, the J end by 5 bases, with 11 bases between. The CDR3 nucleotides are TGTGCCAGCTCGGACGTGGGCCACGAGCAGTACTTC. As protein: CASSDVGHEQYF.

The rearrangement joins TRBV11-2 to TRBJ2-3, with TRBD2 as a possible D gene (6 bases). Trimming took off 3 bases at V and 4 bases at J, with 20 bases between the two ends. Germline V gene data show CDR1 as SGHAT and CDR2 as FQNNGV. CDR3 length: 17 residues. CDR3 protein: CASSFSGVRPSADTQYF. As DNA, the CDR3 is TGTGCCAGCAGCTTTTCCGGGGTCAGACCTAGCGCAGATACGCAGTATTTT.

This clonotype turned up a few times. This chain links TRBV10-3 with TRBJ2-7, with D tentatively TRBD1 or TRBD2 (6 bases each). V lost 6 bases and J 0 bases, leaving 21 bases between the germline ends. CDR1 ENHRY and CDR2 SYGVKD come from the germline V gene. The CDR3 sequence is 17 residues long. The CDR3 coding sequence is TGTGCCATCAGCTCGAGACAGGTAGCGGAATCCTCCTACGAGCAGTACTTC. Translated: CAISSRQVAESSYEQYF.

V is TRBV7-2 and J is TRBJ1-5, with 7 positions matching TRBD1. The germline gives CDR1 SGHTA, CDR2 FQGNSA. The CDR3 loop spans 14 amino acids. With 7 bases clipped from V and 2 bases from J, the junction kept 5 bases outside the gene matches. As DNA, the CDR3 is TGTGCCAGCACGGCCCAGGGGGGCAATCAGCCCCAGCATTTT. As protein: CASTAQGGNQPQHF.

V usage is TRBV30 and J usage is TRBJ2-2; no firm D call. Trimming took off 3 bases at V and 2 bases at J, with 4 bases between the two ends. This CDR3 spans 12 amino acids. Germline lookup yields CDR1 GTSNPN and CDR2 SVGIG (reference sequence). DNA for the CDR3: TGTGCCTGGAGATCAAACACCGGGGAGCTGTTTTTT. It specifies CAWRSNTGELFF.

The chain links TRBV7-3 to TRBJ2-3, with D perhaps TRBD2 (6 bases). This CDR3 has 16 amino acids. Looked up from germline, CDR1 is SGHTA and CDR2 is FQGTGA. V gave up 1 base and J gave up 5 bases, with 16 bases separating them. CDR3 in amino acids: CASSLRPSDSGDTQYF. CDR3 coding DNA: TGTGCCAGCAGCTTAAGGCCTAGCGACTCGGGAGATACGCAGTATTTT.

On this clonotype: A much more abundant neighbour one base away suggests this may be a read error. The rearrangement joins TRBV29-1 to TRBJ1-1; possible D gene TRBD1, 5 bases. The CDR3 covers 12 residues. V shed 4 bases and J shed 5 bases, with 11 bases lying between them. Germline V lookup: CDR1 SQVTM, CDR2 ANQGSEA. The CDR3 DNA is TGCAGCGTTGGACGGGAGGGGACTGAAGCTTTCTTT. It encodes CSVGREGTEAFF. Variable domain in full (rest from reference TRBV29-1 and TRBJ1-1): SAVISQKPSRDICQRGTSLTIQCQVDSQVTMMFWYRQQPGQSLTLIATANQGSEATYESGFVIDKFPISRPNLTFSTLTVSNMSPEDSSIYLCSVGREGTEAFFGQGTRLTVV.

V gene TRBV6-6 combines with J gene TRBJ2-5; 13 bases agree with TRBD2. The length of the CDR3 is 13 residues. The trim removed 8 bases at V and 13 bases at J, leaving 10 bases unmatched. In germline, CDR1 is MNHNY, CDR2 SVGAGI (reference sequence). CDR3 bases: TGTGCCAGCTGGACTAGCGGGAGTTACGAGCGGTACTTC. This codes for CASWTSGSYERYF.

Comments on this clonotype: A much larger clone lies a single base off, so this may be a read error. This chain uses TRBV7-2 with TRBJ2-5; 11 bases line up with TRBD1. Germline V CDR1 and CDR2: SGHTA, FQGNSA. The CDR3 sequence is 15 residues long. The CDR3 DNA is TGTGCCAGCAGCCCGGACAGGGGGCTCCAAGAGACCCAGTGCTTC. Translation: CASSPDRGLQETQCF.

In its sample, this clonotype was seen many times. The J gene is TRBJ1-2, the V gene TRBV20-1; 8 bases are a match to TRBD1. Trimming at V came to 3 bases and at J to 8 bases, leaving 8 bases not matched to a gene. Germline-derived CDR1 and CDR2 are DFQATT and SNEGSKA (reference sequence). The CDR3 has 13 residues. CDR3 sequence (DNA): TGCAGTGCTAGTAGTAACAGGGGGGGCGGCTACACCTTC. Translated: CSASSNRGGGYTF.

This clonotype was detected a few times. CDR3 protein: CASSLQVDTQYF. The CDR3 DNA follows: TGCGCCAGCAGCTTGCAAGTGGATACGCAGTATTTT. The V and J genes are TRBV5-1 and TRBJ2-3; D gene ambiguous. The CDR3 sequence is 12 residues long. From germline, CDR1 is SGHRS and CDR2 YFSETQ. Trimming shortened V by 1 base and J by 6 bases, and 6 bases separated the two germline ends.

With respect to this clonotype: A read error may produce the germline difference seen at one junction end. This chain uses TRBV12-3 or TRBV12-4 with TRBJ2-3, with 7 bases that match TRBD2. The CDR3 extends over 16 amino acids. The CDR3 DNA sequence: TGTGCCAGCAGGACCGGGACTAACGGGATCACAGACACGCAGTATTTT. It encodes CASRTGTNGITDTQYF.